Shown below are 11 T cell receptor beta chains from a single sample sequenced in a study of blood T cell repertoires in COVID-19. The method was immunoSEQ multiplex PCR; TCRdb's version includes in-frame clones alone and lacks a portion of them. The repertoire has about 120,000 clones, approximately 74% of them found once; the top ten carry 1.5% to 2%. Sequenced input: peripheral blood. The receptors stem from a woman between 65 and 79 years old with acute or convalescent COVID-19.

V and J are TRBV4-3 and TRBJ1-6, with 8 bases fitting TRBD1. CDR1 is LGHNA and CDR2 is YSLEER in the germline V gene. The CDR3 covers 15 residues. V lost 0 bases to trimming and J lost 6 bases; unmatched junction nucleotides: 1. CDR3 protein: CASSQDGQGNSPLHF. The CDR3 DNA follows: TGCGCCAGCAGCCAAGATGGACAGGGTAATTCACCCCTCCACTTT.

The DNA for the CDR3 is TGTGCCAGCAGCTTGGGGGGTGGGAGCTCTGAAGCTTTCTTT. Translating gives CASSLGGGSSEAFF. J is TRBJ1-1 and V is TRBV5-6; D is undetermined. This CDR3 is built from 14 residues. Germline V gene lookup returns CDR1 SGHDT and CDR2 YYEEEE. The V end lost 0 bases, the J end lost 6 bases, and 12 bases lay between the germline ends.

This clone was seen a few times. J is TRBJ2-2 and V is TRBV19; 8 bases map to TRBD1. The J segment lost 5 bases and the V segment lost 10 bases, leaving 9 bases of the junction unmatched. The CDR3 loop spans 14 amino acids. The germline gives CDR1 LNHDA, CDR2 SQIVND (reference sequence). The DNA of the CDR3 is TGTGCCACTAGCCGGACAGGGCAAACCGGGGAGCTGTTTTTT. Translating gives CATSRTGQTGELFF.

The table lists this clone with many counts. The V call is TRBV3-1 (or the pseudogene TRBV3-2), the J call TRBJ1-1, with 7 bases fitting TRBD1. J lost 5 bases, V lost 3 bases, and 3 bases had no gene match. The CDR3 loop spans 13 amino acids. Germline V gene lookup returns CDR1 LGHDT and CDR2 YNNKEL (reference sequence). CDR3 nucleotides: TGTGCCAGCAGCCACGGCAGGGGGACTGAAGCTTTCTTT. It encodes CASSHGRGTEAFF.

J is TRBJ2-3 and V is TRBV7-2, with D possibly being TRBD1 (5 bases). Germline CDR1 is SGHTA and CDR2 is FQGNSA. V lost 1 base and J 4 bases, leaving 9 bases between the germline ends. The CDR3 covers 14 residues. The DNA for the CDR3 is TGTGCCAGCAGCTTAGGGGGCCGGCCAGATACGCAGTATTTT. Its translation: CASSLGGRPDTQYF.

The V and J genes are TRBV4-3 and TRBJ1-6, with D unclear. Trimming took 0 bases from V and 7 from J, leaving 10 bases between them. The V gene's germline CDR1 is LGHNA and CDR2 YSLEER. CDR3 length equals 15 residues. CDR3 amino acids: CASSQDRVGNSPLHF. CDR3 DNA sequence: TGCGCCAGCAGCCAAGATCGCGTCGGGAATTCACCCCTCCACTTT.

The genes are TRBV3-1 (or the pseudogene TRBV3-2) and TRBJ2-2; perhaps TRBD1 as D (5 bases). The CDR3 has 14 residues. The V end lost 5 bases, the J end lost 0 bases, and 7 bases lay between the germline ends. Germline assignment: CDR1 LGHDT and CDR2 YNNKEL (reference sequence). The chain's CDR3 is CASSTTANTGELFF. CDR3 DNA: TGTGCCAGCAGCACGACAGCGAACACCGGGGAGCTGTTTTTT.

This sequence joins TRBV5-5 and TRBJ2-1; TRBD2 might be the D (6 bases). The CDR3 sequence is 12 residues long. The V end lost 0 bases, the J end lost 15 bases, and 13 bases lay between the germline ends. From germline, CDR1 is SGHKS and CDR2 YYEKEE (reference sequence). CDR3 nucleotides: TGTGCCAGCAGCTTGGTGGAGGGTCAGTGGTTCTTC. Amino acids: CASSLVEGQWFF.

The CDR3 reads CASSLNDRLNTEAFF. As DNA, the CDR3 is TGTGCCAGCAGTCTCAACGACAGGCTGAACACTGAAGCTTTCTTT. V usage is TRBV6-5 and J usage is TRBJ1-1; TRBD1 might be the D (6 bases). Trimming removed 5 bases at V and 0 bases at J, with 13 bases between. CDR1 is MNHEY and CDR2 is SVGAGI in the germline V gene. The CDR3 consists of 15 residues.

This clone was detected only a few times. The V call is TRBV27, the J call TRBJ2-4; D remains unclear. The V gene's germline CDR1 is MNHEY and CDR2 SMNVEV (reference sequence). V was trimmed by 0 bases and J by 4 bases, leaving 4 bases between them. CDR3 size: 13 residues. This CDR3 reads CASSLSRKNIQYF. In nucleotides, the CDR3 is TGTGCCAGCAGTTTATCGCGTAAAAACATTCAGTACTTC.

The genes are TRBV14 and TRBJ1-4; D is uncertain. Germline V gene lookup returns CDR1 SGHDN and CDR2 FVKESK. V dropped 6 bases and J dropped 3 bases, with 8 bases sitting between them. The CDR3 extends over 13 amino acids. CDR3 nucleotide sequence: TGTGCCAGCAGACGGAGGCCTAATGAAAAACTGTTTTTT. This translates into CASRRRPNEKLFF.